Below, 21 T cell receptor beta chains from the same sample are listed, as sequenced in a study of identical twins. One entry per CDR3 protein, called by TCRdb with MiXCR from the 5' RACE reads. The sample lists 100,000 to 110,000 distinct CDR3 sequences, just under 6% occurring once. Sequencing input: memory T cells sorted from blood. The receptors derive from a woman aged 45-65 years in good health.

The chain carries TRBV19 and TRBJ2-2, with a weak D call TRBD1 (6 bases). Germline-derived CDR1 and CDR2 are LNHDA and SQIVND (reference sequence). CDR3 length: 15 amino acids. The V and J ends lost 10 bases and 3 bases respectively, with 18 bases between them. In DNA form, the CDR3 reads TGTGCCACCCGGACCACAGGGCTTTACACCGGGGAGCTGTTTTTT. As protein: CATRTTGLYTGELFF. Filled out from reference TRBV19 and TRBJ2-2, the complete variable domain reads DGGITQSPKYLFRKEGQNVTLSCEQNLNHDAMYWYRQDPGQGLRLIYYSQIVNDFQKGDIAEGYSVSREKKESFPLTVTSAQKNPTAFYLCATRTTGLYTGELFFGEGSRLTVL.

This clonotype was counted ten times or more. V usage is TRBV12-3 or TRBV12-4 and J usage is TRBJ1-1; D remains ambiguous. V was clipped by 1 base and J by 3 bases, with 6 bases between them. CDR3 length: 13 residues. CDR3 coding DNA: TGTGCCAGCAGTTTAGTGGATGACACTGAAGCTTTCTTT. Its translation is CASSLVDDTEAFF.

The V and J genes are TRBV19 and TRBJ1-2, with D possibly matching TRBD1 (5 bases). The CDR3 is made up of 11 amino acids. V was clipped by 7 bases and J by 8 bases, with 11 bases between them. The germline gives CDR1 LNHDA, CDR2 SQIVND (reference sequence). CDR3 sequence: CASTGLGGYTF. CDR3 sequence (DNA): TGTGCCAGTACAGGGTTAGGAGGCTACACCTTC.

This clonotype has ten or more counts. The chain recombines TRBV12-3 or TRBV12-4 with TRBJ1-1; 7 bases match TRBD1. The CDR3 contains 12 residues. V trimming: 3 bases; J trimming: 10 bases; junction bases outside the gene matches: 5. This CDR3 reads CASSFRQGVAFF. As DNA, the CDR3 is TGTGCCAGCAGTTTTCGGCAGGGGGTAGCTTTCTTT.

The V call is TRBV20-1, the J call TRBJ2-5; D is unresolved. Germline loops: CDR1 DFQATT, CDR2 SNEGSKA (reference sequence). The CDR3 extends over 14 amino acids. V lost 1 base to trimming and J lost 5 bases, with 14 bases between them. The CDR3 spells CSARAPHTRETQYF. In DNA, the CDR3 is TGCAGTGCTAGAGCCCCCCACACCAGGGAGACCCAGTACTTC.

This clonotype came up many times. The V and J genes are TRBV4-1 and TRBJ2-5, with TRBD2 identical over 10 bases. CDR3 size: 15 residues. The germline gives CDR1 MGHRA, CDR2 YSYEKL. Losses at the gene ends were 2 bases for V and 5 bases for J; bases not matched to a gene: 5. Written as DNA, the CDR3 is TGCGCCAGCAGCCAACTAGCGGGAGCCTACGAGACCCAGTACTTC. This sequence encodes CASSQLAGAYETQYF.

This clonotype was recorded at least ten times. The chain couples TRBV2 to TRBJ2-1; no reliable D call. CDR1 and CDR2 from the germline V gene are SNHLY and FYNNEI. Trimming cost V 3 bases and J 0 bases, with 9 bases left between them. There are 15 residues in the CDR3. The CDR3 region is CASSDLASSYNEQFF. CDR3 DNA: TGTGCCAGCAGTGATCTTGCCAGCTCCTACAATGAGCAGTTCTTC.

The genes are TRBV20-1 and TRBJ2-1; 12 bases fit TRBD2. The CDR3 totals 17 residues. V was pared by 0 bases and J by 10 bases, with 13 bases of the junction left unmatched. Looked up from germline, CDR1 is DFQATT and CDR2 is SNEGSKA (reference sequence). The chain's CDR3 is CSARDLTRLAGEGEQFF. CDR3 in DNA: TGCAGTGCTAGAGATCTAACGAGACTAGCGGGAGAGGGGGAGCAGTTCTTC.

The V call is TRBV6-1, the J call TRBJ2-1; D not certain. V lost 3 bases and J lost 4, with 4 bases in between. In germline, CDR1 is MNHNS, CDR2 SASEGT. The CDR3 totals 12 residues. CDR3 amino acids: CASSDQYNEQFF. As DNA, the CDR3 is TGTGCCAGCAGTGATCAGTACAATGAGCAGTTCTTC.

The V call is TRBV13, the J call TRBJ2-7; D possibly corresponds to TRBD1 (6 bases). Germline CDR1 PRHDT, CDR2 FYEKMQ (reference sequence). The V end lost 4 bases, the J end lost 7 bases, and 17 bases lay between the germline ends. The CDR3 spans 14 residues. The CDR3 is CASSSNRASREQYV. As DNA, the CDR3 is TGTGCCAGCAGCTCTAACAGGGCCTCGCGGGAGCAGTACGTC.

Many counts were recorded for this clonotype. The gene calls are TRBV7-8 and TRBJ2-3; D perhaps matches TRBD2 (5 bases). This CDR3 has 11 amino acids. CDR1 is SGHVS, CDR2 FQNEAQ, per germline. The V end was cut by 6 bases, the J end by 10 bases, with 11 bases between. CDR3 bases: TGTGCCAGCAGAGACTACGGAGCGCAGTATTTT. The encoded protein is CASRDYGAQYF. The full variable domain, its missing parts supplied by reference TRBV7-8 and TRBJ2-3, is GAGVSQSPRYKVAKRGQDVALRCDPISGHVSLFWYQQALGQGPEFLTYFQNEAQLDKSGLPSDRFFAERPEGSVSTLKIQRTQQEDSAVYLCASRDYGAQYFGPGTRLTVL.

This clonotype showed up many times. The chain uses TRBV6-5 and TRBJ1-5, with D uncertain. The CDR3 spans 13 residues. Germline V gives CDR1 MNHEY, CDR2 SVGAGI. V shed 6 bases and J shed 6 bases, with 12 bases lying between them. The CDR3 loop reads CASSRGSLQPQHF. The DNA for the CDR3 is TGTGCCAGCAGCCGAGGCAGCCTTCAGCCCCAGCATTTT.

In its sample, this clonotype was seen many times. DNA for the CDR3: TGTGCCAGCAGTCCCGGGACAGCCCCCGGTGGCTACACCTTC. Translation gives CASSPGTAPGGYTF. The chain has TRBV6-5 and TRBJ1-2, with 7 positions matching TRBD1. The CDR3 is made up of 14 amino acids. Germline assignment: CDR1 MNHEY and CDR2 SVGAGI. With 5 bases clipped from V and 7 bases from J, the junction kept 10 bases outside the gene matches.

This clonotype appeared many times. The rearrangement joins TRBV11-2 to TRBJ2-3; 9 nucleotides line up with TRBD2. This CDR3 region has 16 residues. The ends lost 4 bases at V and 0 bases at J; junction bases unmatched: 5. Germline lookup yields CDR1 SGHAT and CDR2 FQNNGV. CDR3 coding DNA: TGTGCCAGCAGCTCATTAGCGGGAGCGAGCACAGATACGCAGTATTTT. It specifies CASSSLAGASTDTQYF.

There are a few counts of this clonotype. V and J are TRBV15 and TRBJ1-6; a weak D match, TRBD1 (5 bases). This CDR3 is built from 12 residues. Looked up from germline, CDR1 is LNHNV and CDR2 is YYDKDF (reference sequence). With 3 bases removed from V and 12 bases from J, the gap between germline ends came to 9 bases. The CDR3 loop is CATSRGREPLHF. In nucleotides, the CDR3 is TGTGCCACCAGCAGGGGCAGGGAACCCCTCCACTTT.

This clonotype was counted between two and nine times. The chain is built from TRBV11-2 and TRBJ2-1; D not certain. Per germline, CDR1 SGHAT and CDR2 FQNNGV. The V gene lost 4 bases and the J gene lost 9 bases, with 19 bases spanning the gap. The CDR3 contains 15 residues. CDR3 bases: TGTGCCAGCAGCTATCTCATAGAAGTTGGCAGTGAGCAGTTCTTC. This gives the protein CASSYLIEVGSEQFF.

The chain has TRBV6-1 and TRBJ2-2; D remains ambiguous. Looked up from germline, CDR1 is MNHNS and CDR2 is SASEGT. This CDR3 spans 14 amino acids. V was clipped by 2 bases and J by 4 bases, with 8 bases between them. The CDR3 DNA reads TGTGCCAGCAGTGAATGGTTGGGCACCGGGGAGCTGTTTTTT. Protein sequence: CASSEWLGTGELFF.

There are a few counts of this clonotype. This chain uses TRBV23-1 with TRBJ2-7; no firm D call. TRBV23-1 carries the ORF label, with uncertain function. The CDR3 is 14 amino acids. V lost 4 bases, J lost 0 bases, and 10 bases lay in between. The CDR3 DNA is TGCGCCAGCAGTCGACCACGGAGCTCCTACGAGCAGTACGTC. This translates into CASSRPRSSYEQYV.

This chain links TRBV4-2 with TRBJ2-2; the match to TRBD2 covers 13 bases. With 5 bases clipped from V and 3 bases from J, the junction kept 9 bases outside the gene matches. CDR1 and CDR2 from the germline V gene are LGHNA and YNFKEQ. This CDR3 is built from 18 residues. CDR3: CASSARTSGSFDTGELFF. As DNA, the CDR3 is TGTGCCAGCAGCGCCCGGACTAGCGGGAGTTTTGACACCGGGGAGCTGTTTTTT.

Many counts were recorded for this clonotype. The rearrangement links TRBV12-3 or TRBV12-4 to TRBJ2-7, with D hard to call. Trimming pared 3 bases from V and 7 bases from J, leaving 7 bases between. This CDR3 is 11 amino acids long. Here the CDR3 reads CASSFFDEQYF. CDR3 nucleotides: TGTGCCAGCAGTTTTTTCGATGAGCAGTACTTC.

The V call is TRBV19, the J call TRBJ2-3; 8 bases line up with TRBD2. The V gene's germline CDR1 is LNHDA and CDR2 SQIVND (reference sequence). V lost 4 bases to trimming and J lost 2 bases; unmatched junction nucleotides: 8. CDR3 length: 16 amino acids. The CDR3 spells CASSTATSGSTDTQYF. Here the CDR3 DNA reads TGTGCCAGTAGTACCGCCACTAGCGGATCCACAGATACGCAGTATTTT.